These 5 T cell receptor beta chains were sequenced from one sample in a study of shared clonotypes between healthy human individuals. The protocol was immunoSEQ multiplex PCR, while the TCRdb copy is restricted to in-frame clones and leaves out a portion. The sample records about 340,000 clones, more than 60% being singletons. The sample comprised memory CD4+ T cells sorted from blood. As for subset: CD45RA-negative fraction. Receptors were obtained from a man aged 25-40 years in good health.

CDR3 nucleotides: TGTGCCAGCTCACCCAGGACAGGGGAAGAGACCCAGTACTTC. Its protein product is CASSPRTGEETQYF. The genes are TRBV18 and TRBJ2-5; 9 nucleotides align to TRBD1. Per germline, CDR1 KGHSH and CDR2 LQKENI. Germline trimming cut 3 bases from V and 3 bases from J; bases unmatched to any gene: 2. This CDR3 region has 14 residues. Looking up the rest from reference TRBV18 and TRBJ2-5 gives the full variable domain: NAGVMQNPRHLVRRRGQEARLRCSPMKGHSHVYWYRQLPEEGLKFMVYLQKENIIDESGMPKERFSAEFPKEGPSILRIQQVVRGDSAAYFCASSPRTGEETQYFGPGTRLLVL.

The genes are TRBV9 and TRBJ1-1; D is unclear. Germline loops: CDR1 SGDLS, CDR2 YYNGEE. The CDR3 loop spans 15 amino acids. V was trimmed by 3 bases and J by 0 bases, leaving 12 bases between them. CDR3 nucleotides: TGTGCCAGCAGCGGCACGGGTATCATGAACACTGAAGCTTTCTTT. It codes for CASSGTGIMNTEAFF.

The rearrangement joins TRBV18 to TRBJ2-2; TRBD2 matches 13 bases. Germline-derived CDR1 and CDR2 are KGHSH and LQKENI. The ends lost 3 bases at V and 3 bases at J; junction bases unmatched: 1. The CDR3 has 16 amino acids. The CDR3 sequence is CASSPGLAGDTGELFF. The CDR3 coding sequence is TGTGCCAGCTCACCTGGACTAGCGGGAGACACCGGGGAGCTGTTTTTT.

The CDR3 reads CASVETTTDTQYF. CDR3 nucleotides: TGTGCCAGCGTTGAGACAACCACAGATACGCAGTATTTT. The chain recombines TRBV28 with TRBJ2-3, with D hard to call. The germline V gene has CDR1 MDHEN and CDR2 SYDVKM. CDR3 length: 13 residues. The germline V and J ends were trimmed by 8 bases and 2 bases, with 11 bases remaining between them.

The chain recombines TRBV15 with TRBJ2-1; D could derive from TRBD1 or TRBD2 (5 bases each). The germline CDR1 and CDR2 sequences are LNHNV and YYDKDF (reference sequence). The CDR3 runs 15 residues. Trimming took off 5 bases at V and 5 bases at J, with 16 bases between the two ends. CDR3 sequence: CATSPGPPDHNEQFF. As DNA, the CDR3 is TGTGCCACCAGCCCGGGACCGCCAGATCACAATGAGCAGTTCTTC.